Detailed here is one TCR beta chain. The target of this receptor is not known. The sample holds no much larger clone one base away, and base qualities are not on file. The germline V gene supplies CDR1 MRHNA and CDR2 SNTAGT. The CDR3 goes from the cysteine to the phenylalanine over 15 residues. The CDR3 DNA has 45 bases and is translated from base 1. Unmatched junction bases come to 10, with V trimmed by 6 bases and J by 3 bases. The source of the sample is a study of radiation and T cells in renal cell carcinoma (dated by TCRdb to about 2020). Study-level background: The samples were obtained from a clinical trial, where primary renal cell carcinomas were treated with 15 Gy stereotactic body radiation therapy and then removed by nephrectomy 4 weeks afterward. Across all 50 or so samples, over 4,000,000 unique CDR3 nucleotide sequences encoding some 3,000,000 unique CDR3 amino acid sequences were identified. In total, about 51 samples underwent TCR beta sequencing: 25 or so tumors plus 27 peripheral blood samples. Overall results and qualifications from the work: Because pretreatment tumor biopsies were not available, the baseline intratumoral presence of clonotypes could not be determined. In blood, the top tumor clonotypes increased between baseline and 2 weeks post-radiation and then shrank by 4 weeks, which suggests that tumor-resident clones expanded only transiently. Blood repertoire dynamics were not followed beyond 4 weeks after treatment. Because the trial had a single-armed design, the trial could not examine how radiation dose or scheduling affected the TCR repertoire.

The immunoSEQ kit was used, according to the manufacturer's recommendations, to generate TCR beta libraries from genomic DNA. Library preparation used a first multiplex PCR with proprietary primers, then a second PCR adding unique barcodes, with bead cleanups after each round. A positive control reaction and a negative control reaction, both provided in the kit, were run with every batch of samples. The final libraries were assessed on an Agilent 4200 TapeStation D1000 ScreenTape, pooled by volume, and quantified by qPCR. Sequencing ran on an Illumina NextSeq500 with a MidOutput 150-cycle cartridge, using 156 Read1 and 15 Index1 cycles with kit custom primers. The pooled library was loaded at approximately 1 pM, with a roughly 20% PhiX control spiked in. The original pipeline was this. The vendor-processed data were analyzed in R, and a clonotype was defined as all T cells that share the same CDR3 nucleotide sequence. In the clone abundance analyses, frequencies in each sample were normalized to that sample's 10,000 most abundant clones. Before analysis, public T cell clones were removed, and these numbered fewer than six per sample on average. Tumor-enriched clonotypes and baseline blood-enriched clonotypes were defined as those with an abundance difference of at least 32-fold between compartments. A beta-binomial differential abundance model was used to identify clonotypes that expanded or contracted between blood time points. Tumor-blood repertoire similarity was measured with the Baroni-Urbani and Buser coefficient, and group comparisons used two-tailed Wilcoxon tests in R. TCRdb took over this immuneACCESS table, retaining in-frame rearrangements with V and J assigned. Such tables are incomplete; in checked studies, under half of the missing clones stem from an unresolved V gene, and the remainder is unexplained. That table furnishes V, J and clone size, whereas the DNA furnished D and trimming. A total of some 60,000 clones appear in this sample, around 77% of them only once. In total, the top ten clones hold roughly 7.4% of the sample.

Interpreted using the paper, the time point label stands for: blood 2 weeks post-SBRT. The sample's treatment or condition, from its label and the paper: 15 Gy SBRT to primary tumor, nephrectomy 4 weeks later. To follow tumor-enriched clonotypes, serial peripheral blood was collected from radiation-treated patients at baseline and at 2 weeks and 4 weeks after SBRT. Renal cell carcinoma with clear cell pathology was present in all patients. The QIAamp DNA Blood Mini Kit (Qiagen) was used to prepare genomic DNA for TCR sequencing. The analyses included only samples that passed all quality control checks.

This specimen consisted of blood, obtained from a patient whose treatment included radiotherapy and nephrectomy. This receptor was taken from a man in his fifties or sixties with renal cell carcinoma. The receptor chain draws on TRBV6-4 and TRBJ1-1, with 7 central nucleotides matching TRBD1. Here is the DNA: TGTGCCAGCAGGGGCACGGCAACAGGGGACACTGAAGCTTTCTTT. Translated, it reads CASRGTATGDTEAFF.